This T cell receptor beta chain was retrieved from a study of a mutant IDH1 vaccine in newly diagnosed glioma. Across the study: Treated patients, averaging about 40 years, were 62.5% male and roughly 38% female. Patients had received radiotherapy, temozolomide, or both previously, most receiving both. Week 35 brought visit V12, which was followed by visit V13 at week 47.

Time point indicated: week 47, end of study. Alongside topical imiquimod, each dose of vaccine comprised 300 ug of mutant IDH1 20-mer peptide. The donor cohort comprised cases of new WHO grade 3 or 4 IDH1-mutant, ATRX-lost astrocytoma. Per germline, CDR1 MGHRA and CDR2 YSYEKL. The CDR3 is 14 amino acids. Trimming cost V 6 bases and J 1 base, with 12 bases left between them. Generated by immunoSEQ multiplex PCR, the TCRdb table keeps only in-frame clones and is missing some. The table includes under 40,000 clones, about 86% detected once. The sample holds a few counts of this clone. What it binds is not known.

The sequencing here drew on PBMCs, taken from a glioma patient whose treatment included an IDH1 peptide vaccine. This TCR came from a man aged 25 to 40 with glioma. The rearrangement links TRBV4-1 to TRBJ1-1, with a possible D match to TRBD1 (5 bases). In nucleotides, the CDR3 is TGCGCCAGCAGAGGGACGTTGAAGAACACTGAAGCTTTCTTT. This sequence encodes CASRGTLKNTEAFF.